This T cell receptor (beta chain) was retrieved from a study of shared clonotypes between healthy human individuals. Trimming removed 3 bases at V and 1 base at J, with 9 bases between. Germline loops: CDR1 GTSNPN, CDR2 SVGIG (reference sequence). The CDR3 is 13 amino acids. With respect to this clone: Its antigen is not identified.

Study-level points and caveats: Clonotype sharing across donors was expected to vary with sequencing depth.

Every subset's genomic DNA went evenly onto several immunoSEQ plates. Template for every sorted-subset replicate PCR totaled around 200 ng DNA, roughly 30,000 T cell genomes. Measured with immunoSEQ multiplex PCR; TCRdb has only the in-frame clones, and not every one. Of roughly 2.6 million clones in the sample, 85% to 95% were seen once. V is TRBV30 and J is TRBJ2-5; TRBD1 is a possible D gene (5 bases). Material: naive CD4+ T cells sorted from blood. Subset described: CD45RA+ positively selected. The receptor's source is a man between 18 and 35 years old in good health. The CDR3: CAWRDSIQETQYF. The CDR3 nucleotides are TGTGCCTGGAGAGACAGCATCCAAGAGACCCAGTACTTC.